What follows are 3 T cell receptor beta chains derived from one specimen sequenced in a study of blood T cell repertoires in COVID-19. Repertoires were generated with immunoSEQ multiplex PCR, while TCRdb's copy carries only in-frame clones and drops some. The sample consists of 150,000 or so clones, 86% of them appearing once. The sequenced sample consisted of peripheral blood. These TCRs come from a woman between 65 and 79 years old with COVID-19, enrolled during active disease.

This sequence joins TRBV7-2 and TRBJ2-1; TRBD1 agrees at 9 bases. This CDR3 has 16 residues. Germline lookup yields CDR1 SGHTA and CDR2 FQGNSA. Trimming at V came to 1 base and at J to 8 bases, leaving 9 bases not matched to a gene. In DNA, the CDR3 is TGTGCCAGCAGCTTAGGGGCGACAGGGGGTAACCATGAGCAGTTCTTC. Amino acids: CASSLGATGGNHEQFF.

The CDR3 sequence is CASRLTRTGGGETQYF. The DNA for the CDR3 is TGTGCCAGTAGACTTACTAGGACAGGGGGCGGGGAGACCCAGTACTTC. The V and J genes are TRBV19 and TRBJ2-5; 11 bases agree with TRBD1. The CDR3 is 16 amino acids. V lost 6 bases to trimming and J lost 5 bases; unmatched junction nucleotides: 11. CDR1 and CDR2 (germline): LNHDA, SQIVND (reference sequence).

This clone was counted a single time. This chain joins TRBV7-8 and TRBJ2-3; TRBD1 matches at 12 bases. The trim removed 2 bases at V and 6 bases at J, leaving 12 bases unmatched. CDR1 and CDR2 from the germline V gene are SGHVS and FQNEAQ. The CDR3 consists of 18 residues. The CDR3: CASSLFTPGTGGADTQYF. The CDR3 DNA sequence: TGTGCCAGCAGCTTATTTACTCCCGGGACAGGGGGCGCGGATACGCAGTATTTT.